This T cell receptor beta chain was identified in a study of blood T cell repertoires in COVID-19. In the study's own analysis: The authors estimated nucleated cell counts from reference gene primer amplification. Profiled with immunoSEQ multiplex PCR; TCRdb holds only in-frame clones, not every one. V and J calls and clone size are given by that table; D and trimming were obtained from the DNA. This sample has over 250,000 clones, with 70% to 90% found just once. Germline V gene sequence: CDR1 SGHNT, CDR2 YYREEE (reference sequence). The CDR3 length is 17 residues. V lost 0 bases, J lost 3 bases, and 16 bases lay in between.

Sequencing used peripheral blood. This rearrangement joins TRBV5-4 to TRBJ2-4, with D possibly matching TRBD1 (5 bases). The TCR was taken from a woman younger than 45 with acute or convalescent COVID-19. CDR3 residues: CASSLAGQGLVKNIQYF. The CDR3 DNA follows: TGTGCCAGCAGCTTGGCTGGGCAGGGATTGGTCAAAAACATTCAGTACTTC.